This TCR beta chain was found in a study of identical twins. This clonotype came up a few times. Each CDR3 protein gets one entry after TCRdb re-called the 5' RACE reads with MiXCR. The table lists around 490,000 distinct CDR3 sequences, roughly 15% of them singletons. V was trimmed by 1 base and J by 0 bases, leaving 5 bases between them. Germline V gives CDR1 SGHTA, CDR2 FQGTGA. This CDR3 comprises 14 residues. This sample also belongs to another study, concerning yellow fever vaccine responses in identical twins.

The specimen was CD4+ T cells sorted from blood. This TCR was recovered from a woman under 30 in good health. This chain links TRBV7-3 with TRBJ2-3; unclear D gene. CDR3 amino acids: CASSLMESTDTQYF. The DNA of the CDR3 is TGTGCCAGCAGCTTAATGGAAAGCACAGATACGCAGTATTTT.